The 10 T cell receptor beta chains listed next were all sequenced from one sample in a study of T cell repertoires in cytomegalovirus infection. For these TCRs, the target antigens are not known. A single record per CDR3 protein comes from TCRdb applying MiXCR to the reads. The repertoire holds some 220,000 distinct CDR3 sequences, around 35% seen once, with 59% in the top ten. The sequences come from CD8+ T cells from cultured PBMCs, collected from culture after CMV antigen stimulation. The receptors derive from a human donor in good health (CMV status not recorded). Some clones in this sample may be carry-over from other donors' samples.

The sample holds a few counts of this clonotype. This chain connects TRBV19 to TRBJ2-3, with 11 bases fitting TRBD2. V shed 5 bases and J 1 base; nucleotides not matched to a gene: 2. This CDR3 has 15 residues. Germline lookup yields CDR1 LNHDA and CDR2 SQIVND (reference sequence). The CDR3 reads CASSGTSGRTDTQYF. CDR3 bases: TGTGCCAGTAGTGGGACTAGCGGCCGCACAGATACGCAGTATTTT.

This chain joins TRBV7-8 and TRBJ2-6, with D hard to call. V gave up 4 bases and J gave up 0 bases, with 10 bases separating them. Germline values: CDR1 SGHVS, CDR2 FQNEAQ. The CDR3 runs 16 residues. CDR3 in amino acids: CASSSQASSGANVLTF. CDR3 DNA: TGTGCCAGCAGCTCCCAGGCCTCCTCTGGGGCCAACGTCCTGACTTTC.

This clonotype was seen a handful of times. The rearrangement uses TRBV6-5 and TRBJ1-5; D gene uncertain. CDR3 length equals 15 residues. Germline values: CDR1 MNHEY, CDR2 SVGAGI. With 0 bases removed from V and 3 bases from J, the gap between germline ends came to 9 bases. The DNA for the CDR3 is TGTGCCAGCAGTTACTCTGCCGGATTCAATCAGCCCCAGCATTTT. This translates into CASSYSAGFNQPQHF.

The J gene is TRBJ2-7, the V gene TRBV7-9; 9 bases map to TRBD1. Germline V gene lookup returns CDR1 SEHNR and CDR2 FQNEAQ (reference sequence). The CDR3 contains 14 residues. The trim removed 2 bases at V and 4 bases at J, leaving 3 bases unmatched. Here the CDR3 DNA reads TGTGCCAGCAGCTTACCGGACAGGGGTTACGAGCAGTACTTC. It translates to CASSLPDRGYEQYF.

This chain joins TRBV6-1 and TRBJ2-1; 8 bases are a match to TRBD2. The germline V gene has CDR1 MNHNS and CDR2 SASEGT. This CDR3 is 14 amino acids long. With 11 bases clipped from V and 7 bases from J, the junction kept 13 bases outside the gene matches. The CDR3 DNA follows: TGTGCCTGCGATACCGGGACTAGTCGGAATGAGCAGTTCTTC. Its protein product is CACDTGTSRNEQFF.

V gene TRBV5-1 combines with J gene TRBJ1-1, with 8 bases identical to TRBD1. Germline V CDR1 and CDR2: SGHRS, YFSETQ. The CDR3 has 15 residues. V trimming: 0 bases; J trimming: 6 bases; junction bases outside the gene matches: 7. The CDR3 bases are TGCGCCAGCAGCTTGGCCGGAACAGGGGGATCTGAAGCTTTCTTT. Translation: CASSLAGTGGSEAFF.

The chain is built from TRBV28 and TRBJ2-5, with D possibly being TRBD1 (6 bases). Trimming left V 4 bases short and J 2 bases short, with 14 bases between. Germline values: CDR1 MDHEN, CDR2 SYDVKM. The CDR3 totals 15 residues. This CDR3 reads CASSSDSDLQETQYF. CDR3 nucleotides: TGTGCCAGCAGTTCGGACAGTGACTTGCAAGAGACCCAGTACTTC.

This clonotype was detected a few times. The chain is built from TRBV6-5 and TRBJ2-7; TRBD1 agrees at 7 bases. There are 16 residues in the CDR3. The J segment lost 1 base and the V segment lost 2 bases, leaving 8 bases of the junction unmatched. Germline assignment: CDR1 MNHEY and CDR2 SVGAGI. This CDR3 is CASSYAVGQRSYEQYF. The CDR3 coding sequence is TGTGCCAGCAGTTACGCCGTGGGACAGAGGTCCTACGAGCAGTACTTC.

A word on this clonotype: An end of the junction does not agree with germline; a read error may underlie this. The chain has TRBV3-1 and TRBJ1-5, with D perhaps TRBD1 (6 bases). Germline CDR1 is LGHDT and CDR2 is YNNKEL (reference sequence). This CDR3 has 15 amino acids. The CDR3 sequence is CASSQDGAGDQPPHF. The CDR3 DNA reads TGTGCCAGCAGCCAAGATGGGGCAGGGGATCAGCCCCCGCATTTT.

The chain links TRBV6-2 or TRBV6-3 to TRBJ2-7; no clear D. The CDR3 is made up of 12 amino acids. V lost 2 bases, J lost 5 bases, and 7 bases lay in between. From germline, CDR1 is MNHEY and CDR2 SVGEGT. The CDR3 nucleotides are TGTGCCAGCAGTTACCTCCGAAACGAGCAGTACTTC. Its translation is CASSYLRNEQYF.